This TCR beta chain was captured by sequencing in a study of beta chain features in type 1 diabetes. Findings of the study overall: Compared with healthy donors, patients appeared to share more similar naive, central memory and regulatory TCRB repertoires. Type 1 diabetes patients had TCRB CDR3s that were shorter (moderately but significantly so) in all four CD4+ subsets.

Unmatched junction bases numbered 6, after V lost 7 bases and J lost 2 bases. Germline-derived CDR1 and CDR2 are SQVTM and ANQGSEA. The CDR3 length is 13 residues. Sequenced material consisted of expressed TCRB transcripts (all of the isolated RNA was reverse transcribed). Produced via immunoSEQ multiplex PCR; TCRdb's table is partial and in-frame only. The sample shows around 500,000 clones, about an eighth of them seen only once. Details on this clone: Antigen: not known.

This receptor was obtained from a woman aged 18-29 years in good health. The rearrangement joins TRBV29-1 to TRBJ2-5; 8 bases line up with TRBD2. Sequencing was carried out using naive CD4+ T cells from blood. DNA of the CDR3: TGCAGCGATCGCCCGGGGGGGCAAGAGACCCAGTACTTC. Its protein product is CSDRPGGQETQYF.